This entry lists 30 T cell receptor beta chains sequenced from one sample in a study of shared clonotypes between healthy human individuals. The data were produced by immunoSEQ multiplex PCR, yet TCRdb's version contains in-frame clones alone and is incomplete. The sample consists of around 600,000 clones, around 97% of them appearing once. The sample was naive CD4+ T cells sorted from blood. Subset here: CD45RA+ positively selected. These receptors were collected from a woman in her twenties or thirties in good health.

The chain carries TRBV10-3 and TRBJ1-1; D gene ambiguous. V lost 6 bases and J 4 bases, leaving 6 bases between the germline ends. The CDR3 extends over 11 amino acids. Germline values: CDR1 ENHRY, CDR2 SYGVKD. The CDR3 sequence: CAISSLTEAFF. CDR3 in DNA: TGTGCCATCAGCAGTCTCACTGAAGCTTTCTTT.

Written as DNA, the CDR3 is TGTGCCAGCAGTTTAGGGACAGGGGACTATGGCTACACCTTC. As protein: CASSLGTGDYGYTF. The chain recombines TRBV27 with TRBJ1-2; 10 nucleotides line up with TRBD1. CDR3 length: 14 residues. Germline trimming cut 2 bases from V and 3 bases from J; bases unmatched to any gene: 0. Germline V gene lookup returns CDR1 MNHEY and CDR2 SMNVEV (reference sequence).

For the CDR3, the DNA is TGTGCCAGCAGCAATAACAGGCGCGGGGGTGAAAAACTGTTTTTT. Translated, it gives CASSNNRRGGEKLFF. This chain uses TRBV25-1 with TRBJ1-4; D perhaps matches TRBD1 (5 bases). Germline V gene lookup returns CDR1 MGHDK and CDR2 SYGVNS. Trimming removed 6 bases from V and 7 bases from J, with 18 bases in between. This CDR3 has 15 residues.

The chain links TRBV27 to TRBJ2-5, with D hard to call. The CDR3 loop spans 15 amino acids. CDR1 and CDR2 (germline): MNHEY, SMNVEV (reference sequence). Trimming took off 3 bases at V and 1 base at J, with 12 bases between the two ends. For the CDR3, the DNA is TGTGCCAGCAGTTTTTATCCCAACCTCCAAGAGACCCAGTACTTC. This encodes CASSFYPNLQETQYF.

The chain combines TRBV19 with TRBJ1-3; D gene uncertain. This CDR3 region has 15 residues. Germline CDR1 and CDR2: LNHDA and SQIVND (reference sequence). The germline V and J ends were trimmed by 8 bases and 4 bases, with 18 bases remaining between them. The CDR3 spells CASGRGNLYGNTIYF. CDR3 nucleotide sequence: TGTGCCAGTGGGAGAGGGAACCTCTACGGAAACACCATATATTTT. Full variable domain (remainder filled in from reference TRBV19 and TRBJ1-3): DGGITQSPKYLFRKEGQNVTLSCEQNLNHDAMYWYRQDPGQGLRLIYYSQIVNDFQKGDIAEGYSVSREKKESFPLTVTSAQKNPTAFYLCASGRGNLYGNTIYFGEGSWLTVV.

The genes are TRBV11-2 and TRBJ2-1; 8 nucleotides line up with TRBD2. J lost 7 bases, V lost 6 bases, and 17 bases had no gene match. CDR3 length: 17 residues. CDR1 SGHAT and CDR2 FQNNGV come from the germline V gene. Written as DNA, the CDR3 is TGTGCCAGCAGTCCCAAGTCGTACGGGAGGGCCAAAAATGAGCAGTTCTTC. The encoded protein is CASSPKSYGRAKNEQFF.

About this clone itself: Other DNA variants within this sample encode the same CDR3. The V call is TRBV28, the J call TRBJ2-7, with D hard to call. From germline, CDR1 is MDHEN and CDR2 SYDVKM. V lost 6 bases to trimming and J lost 4 bases, with 7 bases between them. The CDR3 totals 11 residues. CDR3 in DNA: TGTGCCAGCAGGACCTCGTACGAGCAGTACTTC. It codes for CASRTSYEQYF. Looking up the rest from reference TRBV28 and TRBJ2-7 gives the full variable domain: DVKVTQSSRYLVKRTGEKVFLECVQDMDHENMFWYRQDPGLGLRLIYFSYDVKMKEKGDIPEGYSVSREKKERFSLILESASTNQTSMYLCASRTSYEQYFGPGTRLTVT.

This clone was recorded once. This chain links TRBV5-1 with TRBJ2-7; 9 positions agree with TRBD1. CDR3 length equals 15 residues. The V gene's germline CDR1 is SGHRS and CDR2 YFSETQ. J gave up 1 base and V 4 bases, and 6 bases lay outside the gene matches. This CDR3 reads CASSREQGASYEQYF. DNA of the CDR3: TGCGCCAGCAGCCGAGAACAGGGGGCTTCCTACGAGCAGTACTTC.

This clone was seen a single time. V usage is TRBV14 and J usage is TRBJ1-2, with D unclear. Germline loops: CDR1 SGHDN, CDR2 FVKESK. There are 15 residues in the CDR3. Trimming removed 0 bases from V and 7 bases from J, with 15 bases in between. CDR3 DNA sequence: TGTGCCAGCAGCCAAGATAGGTCAGGCTTACTTGGCTACACCTTC. It is translated as CASSQDRSGLLGYTF.

CDR3 nucleotide sequence: TGCGCCAGCAGCTTGGGGACTAGCGGGAGACTCAGGGCAGATACGCAGTATTTT. Translation gives CASSLGTSGRLRADTQYF. The chain is built from TRBV5-1 and TRBJ2-3; 13 bases match TRBD2. Per germline, CDR1 SGHRS and CDR2 YFSETQ. Germline trimming cut 0 bases from V and 4 bases from J; bases unmatched to any gene: 8. This CDR3 has 18 amino acids.

This clone is a singleton in its sample. This chain uses TRBV12-5 with TRBJ2-7; 10 bases are a match to TRBD2. This CDR3 spans 16 amino acids. Germline V gene lookup returns CDR1 LGHNT and CDR2 FRNRAP. V dropped 0 bases and J dropped 5; count of bases not matched to a gene: 7. For the CDR3, the DNA is TGTGCTAGTGGTTTGGTACGATCTAGCGGGAGTGACGAGCAGTACTTC. Translating it yields CASGLVRSSGSDEQYF.

This clone is a singleton in its sample. This CDR3 is also generated by other DNA sequences in the sample. The gene calls are TRBV11-2 and TRBJ2-2, with a weak D call TRBD2 (5 bases). This CDR3 has 15 residues. V gave up 1 base and J gave up 2 bases, with 8 bases separating them. CDR1 SGHAT and CDR2 FQNNGV come from the germline V gene. CDR3 sequence: CASSLVAGNTGELFF. The DNA of the CDR3 is TGTGCCAGCAGCTTAGTGGCGGGCAACACCGGGGAGCTGTTTTTT.

The J gene is TRBJ2-1, the V gene TRBV5-1; D perhaps matches TRBD2 (6 bases). V was trimmed by 0 bases and J by 7 bases, leaving 14 bases between them. This CDR3 has 15 amino acids. The germline V gene encodes CDR1 SGHRS and CDR2 YFSETQ. The DNA of the CDR3 is TGCGCCAGCAGCTTGGGACGGGAGCTGACAAATGAGCAGTTCTTC. It translates to CASSLGRELTNEQFF.

This clone showed up just once. This chain joins TRBV7-2 and TRBJ2-7, with TRBD2 matching 9 bases. This CDR3 spans 15 amino acids. Per germline, CDR1 SGHTA and CDR2 FQGNSA. V was pared by 3 bases and J by 3 bases, with 6 bases of the junction left unmatched. CDR3 loop: CASSFPSSGDYEQYF. As DNA, the CDR3 is TGTGCCAGCAGCTTCCCCTCTAGCGGGGACTACGAGCAGTACTTC.

The chain joins TRBV6-5 to TRBJ2-7; 10 positions agree with TRBD1. The CDR3 extends over 15 amino acids. Trimming took 4 bases from V and 4 from J; bases not matched to a gene: 7. Per the germline V gene, CDR1 is MNHEY and CDR2 is SVGAGI. CDR3 sequence (DNA): TGTGCCAGCAGTTCCGGACAGGGGGGGAAGTACGAGCAGTACTTC. Amino acid sequence: CASSSGQGGKYEQYF.

This clone was seen only once. The rearrangement uses TRBV2 and TRBJ2-6; 7 positions match TRBD1. V gave up 0 bases and J gave up 2 bases; unmatched junction bases: 7. The CDR3 sequence is 18 residues long. The germline CDR1 and CDR2 sequences are SNHLY and FYNNEI. Here the CDR3 reads CASSEAPGTVPGANVLTF. CDR3 coding DNA: TGTGCCAGCAGTGAAGCGCCGGGGACAGTTCCTGGGGCCAACGTCCTGACTTTC.

The chain carries TRBV6-5 and TRBJ2-1, with 9 bases identical to TRBD2. With 2 bases clipped from V and 6 bases from J, the junction kept 8 bases outside the gene matches. The CDR3 has 16 amino acids. Germline V gene data show CDR1 as MNHEY and CDR2 as SVGAGI. CDR3 in amino acids: CASSYSGAGGSNEQFF. CDR3 DNA sequence: TGTGCCAGCAGTTACAGTGGGGCGGGAGGGTCCAATGAGCAGTTCTTC.

This chain connects TRBV15 to TRBJ1-2; D remains unclear. Trimming took off 0 bases at V and 5 bases at J, with 13 bases between the two ends. The germline CDR1 and CDR2 sequences are LNHNV and YYDKDF (reference sequence). The CDR3 is 15 amino acids. The CDR3 coding sequence is TGTGCCACCAGCAGAGAATTCGGCGAACTATATGGCTACACCTTC. It yields the protein CATSREFGELYGYTF.

The chain joins TRBV9 to TRBJ2-3; D not resolved. This CDR3 spans 14 amino acids. Trimming cost V 0 bases and J 4 bases, with 9 bases left between them. Looked up from germline, CDR1 is SGDLS and CDR2 is YYNGEE. The chain's CDR3 is CASSVGVNPDTQYF. The CDR3 nucleotides read TGTGCCAGCAGCGTAGGGGTGAACCCAGATACGCAGTATTTT.

The V call is TRBV29-1, the J call TRBJ1-2, with D perhaps TRBD1 (5 bases). This CDR3 comprises 12 residues. Trimming pared 4 bases from V and 5 bases from J, leaving 11 bases between. Germline CDR1 reads SQVTM; CDR2 reads ANQGSEA. CDR3 in amino acids: CSVGQSRYGYTF. As DNA, the CDR3 is TGCAGCGTTGGACAGTCCCGATATGGCTACACCTTC.

The chain couples TRBV18 to TRBJ1-5; D is uncertain. Germline lookup yields CDR1 KGHSH and CDR2 LQKENI. V was shortened by 5 bases and J by 6 bases, with 8 bases between the two germline ends. This CDR3 is built from 12 residues. CDR3: CASSGGFQPQHF. The CDR3 DNA sequence: TGTGCCAGCTCAGGAGGGTTTCAGCCCCAGCATTTT.

The V call is TRBV5-6, the J call TRBJ2-2, with TRBD1 matching 7 bases. The germline V gene has CDR1 SGHDT and CDR2 YYEEEE. Germline trimming cut 4 bases from V and 4 bases from J; bases unmatched to any gene: 7. The CDR3 consists of 15 residues. Here the CDR3 reads CASSVGQSTTGELFF. CDR3 bases: TGTGCCAGCAGCGTGGGACAGTCGACCACCGGGGAGCTGTTTTTT.

This clone was seen only once. The V and J genes are TRBV5-4 and TRBJ2-4; 9 bases fit TRBD2. The V gene's germline CDR1 is SGHNT and CDR2 YYREEE (reference sequence). The junction had 8 bases not matched to a gene; V was cut back by 4 bases and J by 0 bases. This CDR3 is 17 amino acids long. In nucleotides, the CDR3 is TGTGCCAGCAGCGCTAGCGGGGTCTCGCTAGCCAAAAACATTCAGTACTTC. Translating it yields CASSASGVSLAKNIQYF.

This chain links TRBV19 with TRBJ1-5; 9 bases align to TRBD1. The CDR3 is 14 amino acids. The germline gives CDR1 LNHDA, CDR2 SQIVND (reference sequence). V lost 6 bases and J lost 7; bases outside the gene matches: 7. CDR3 sequence (DNA): TGTGCCAGTAGACGGGACAGGGAGGGCCAGCCCCAGCATTTT. This translates into CASRRDREGQPQHF.

Written as DNA, the CDR3 is TGTGCCAGCAGTTACGGACTAGCGGGAGGGCCAGATACGCAGTATTTT. Translating gives CASSYGLAGGPDTQYF. This rearrangement joins TRBV6-5 to TRBJ2-3; 15 positions match TRBD2. Unmatched junction bases numbered 1, after V lost 2 bases and J lost 4 bases. Germline V lookup: CDR1 MNHEY, CDR2 SVGAGI. This CDR3 comprises 16 residues.

The gene calls are TRBV6-5 and TRBJ2-7, with 9 bases fitting TRBD2. From germline, CDR1 is MNHEY and CDR2 SVGAGI. The V segment lost 2 bases and the J segment 3 bases; nucleotides outside the gene matches: 5. The CDR3 loop spans 15 amino acids. The CDR3 DNA follows: TGTGCCAGCAGTTACGATAGCGGGAGTTACTACGAGCAGTACTTC. Encoded protein: CASSYDSGSYYEQYF.

The chain employs TRBV2 and TRBJ2-2; TRBD1 matches 9 bases. J gave up 6 bases and V 6 bases, and 17 bases lay outside the gene matches. The V gene's germline CDR1 is SNHLY and CDR2 FYNNEI. The CDR3 is 18 residues long. In nucleotides, the CDR3 is TGTGCCAGCAGCCGCAAAAGGGGTGGGACAGGGATTGCCGGGGAGCTGTTTTTT. This codes for CASSRKRGGTGIAGELFF.

V gene TRBV6-6 combines with J gene TRBJ2-1, with 10 bases fitting TRBD2. CDR1 is MNHNY and CDR2 is SVGAGI in the germline V gene (reference sequence). This CDR3 is 13 amino acids long. V shed 7 bases and J 6 bases; nucleotides not matched to a gene: 3. CDR3 DNA sequence: TGTGCCAGCACGATAGCGGGGGGCAATGAGCAGTTCTTC. It translates to CASTIAGGNEQFF.

The rearrangement uses TRBV6-1 and TRBJ2-5; TRBD2 matches 7 bases. Germline assignment: CDR1 MNHNS and CDR2 SASEGT. This CDR3 comprises 13 residues. V shed 6 bases, J shed 5 bases, and the junction held 6 bases outside the gene matches. The CDR3 is CASRAAGRETQYF. Written as DNA, the CDR3 is TGTGCCAGCAGAGCAGCGGGAAGGGAGACCCAGTACTTC.

The chain uses TRBV10-2 and TRBJ1-2; no clear D gene. V was shortened by 3 bases and J by 5 bases, with 7 bases between the two germline ends. The germline gives CDR1 WSHSY, CDR2 SAAADI. The CDR3 spans 12 residues. The CDR3 bases are TGCGCCAGCAGTGAAGGTGGGTATGGCTACACCTTC. Protein product: CASSEGGYGYTF.